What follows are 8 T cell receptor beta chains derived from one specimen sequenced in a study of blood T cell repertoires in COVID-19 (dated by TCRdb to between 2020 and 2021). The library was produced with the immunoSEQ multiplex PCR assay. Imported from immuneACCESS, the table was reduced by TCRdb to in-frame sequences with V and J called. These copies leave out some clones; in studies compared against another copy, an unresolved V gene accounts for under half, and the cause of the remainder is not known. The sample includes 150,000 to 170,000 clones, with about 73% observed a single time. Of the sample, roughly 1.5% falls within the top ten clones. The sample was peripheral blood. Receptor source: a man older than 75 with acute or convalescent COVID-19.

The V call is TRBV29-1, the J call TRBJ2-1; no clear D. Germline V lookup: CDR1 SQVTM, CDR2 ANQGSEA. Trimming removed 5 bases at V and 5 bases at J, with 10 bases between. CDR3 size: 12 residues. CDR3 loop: CSVFVLHNEQFF. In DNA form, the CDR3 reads TGCAGCGTTTTTGTACTGCACAATGAGCAGTTCTTC.

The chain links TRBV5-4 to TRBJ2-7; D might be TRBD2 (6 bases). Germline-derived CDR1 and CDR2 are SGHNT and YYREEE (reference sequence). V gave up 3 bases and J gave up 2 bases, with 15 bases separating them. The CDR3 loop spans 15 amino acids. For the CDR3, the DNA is TGTGCCAGCAGCTGGGGAGCGGGCCGAACCTACGAGCAGTACTTC. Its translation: CASSWGAGRTYEQYF.

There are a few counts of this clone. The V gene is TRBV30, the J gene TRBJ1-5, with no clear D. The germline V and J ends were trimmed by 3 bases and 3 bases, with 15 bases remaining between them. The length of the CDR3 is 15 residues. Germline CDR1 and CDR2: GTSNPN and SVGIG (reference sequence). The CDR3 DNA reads TGTGCCTGGAGGACATCGGGATCGCCCAATCAGCCCCAGCATTTT. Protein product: CAWRTSGSPNQPQHF.

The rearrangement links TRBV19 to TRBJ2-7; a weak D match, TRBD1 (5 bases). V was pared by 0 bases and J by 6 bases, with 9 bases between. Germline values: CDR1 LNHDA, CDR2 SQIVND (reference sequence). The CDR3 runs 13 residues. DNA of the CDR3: TGTGCCAGTAGTATAGAGCAGGGTGCCGAGCAGTACTTC. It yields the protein CASSIEQGAEQYF.

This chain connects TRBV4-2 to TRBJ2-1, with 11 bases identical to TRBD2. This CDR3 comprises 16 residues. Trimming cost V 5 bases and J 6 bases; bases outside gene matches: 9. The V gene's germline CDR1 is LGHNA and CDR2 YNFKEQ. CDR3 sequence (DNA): TGTGCCAGCAGCACCCTACTAGCGGGGGCGAGCAATGAGCAGTTCTTC. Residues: CASSTLLAGASNEQFF.

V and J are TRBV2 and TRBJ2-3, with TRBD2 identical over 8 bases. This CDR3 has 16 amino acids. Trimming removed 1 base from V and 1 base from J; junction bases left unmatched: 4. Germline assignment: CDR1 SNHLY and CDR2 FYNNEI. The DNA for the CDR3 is TGTGCCAGCAGTGAAGTAAGGCGGGGGGGCACAGATACGCAGTATTTT. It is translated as CASSEVRRGGTDTQYF.

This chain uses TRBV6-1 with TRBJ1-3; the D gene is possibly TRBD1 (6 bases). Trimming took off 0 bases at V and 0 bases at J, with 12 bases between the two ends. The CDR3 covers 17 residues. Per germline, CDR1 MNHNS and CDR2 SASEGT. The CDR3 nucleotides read TGTGCCAGCAGTGAAGCTGGGCAGGGACACTCTGGAAACACCATATATTTT. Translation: CASSEAGQGHSGNTIYF.

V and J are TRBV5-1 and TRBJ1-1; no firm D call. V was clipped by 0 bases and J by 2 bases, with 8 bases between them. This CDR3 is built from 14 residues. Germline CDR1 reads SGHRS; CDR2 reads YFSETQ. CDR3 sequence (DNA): TGCGCCAGCAGCTTGGCCAGTCTCAACACTGAAGCTTTCTTT. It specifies CASSLASLNTEAFF.